Presented here are 5 T cell receptor beta chains from one specimen sequenced in a study of T cell repertoires in cytomegalovirus infection. The antigens of these receptors remain unknown. TCRdb used MiXCR to reprocess the reads, holding one entry per CDR3 protein. The repertoire includes 300,000 to 400,000 distinct CDR3 sequences, 20% to 25% of them detected once, and 10% to 15% sits in the top ten. This specimen consisted of cultured PBMCs, obtained from culture after CMV antigen stimulation. These receptors all come from a human donor in good health (CMV status not recorded). Some clones in this sample may be carry-over from other donors' samples.

This clonotype was seen repeatedly, ten times or more. CDR3: CASSFRLAGGQETQYF. DNA of the CDR3: TGTGCCAGCAGCTTTAGACTAGCGGGGGGCCAAGAGACCCAGTACTTC. This sequence joins TRBV11-3 and TRBJ2-5, with 13 nucleotides matching TRBD2. CDR1 and CDR2 (germline): SGHNT, YENEEA. J gave up 1 base and V 3 bases, and 2 bases lay outside the gene matches. The CDR3 is made up of 16 amino acids.

The gene calls are TRBV7-2 and TRBJ2-7, with D possibly matching TRBD2 (5 bases). Germline V gives CDR1 SGHTA, CDR2 FQGNSA. The CDR3 consists of 14 residues. V gave up 2 bases and J gave up 2 bases, with 10 bases separating them. As DNA, the CDR3 is TGTGCCAGCAGCTTAATCGGGAAGCCCTACGAGCAGTACTTC. This sequence encodes CASSLIGKPYEQYF.

This clonotype was found many times. This chain links TRBV7-2 with TRBJ2-7; no definite D call. There are 13 residues in the CDR3. Trimming left V 3 bases short and J 6 bases short, with 12 bases between. The germline V gene encodes CDR1 SGHTA and CDR2 FQGNSA. In DNA form, the CDR3 reads TGTGCCAGCAGCTTGAGTGCTTACGGCGAGCAGTACTTC. Translated: CASSLSAYGEQYF.

This clonotype was detected ten times or more. The gene calls are TRBV6-2 or TRBV6-3 and TRBJ2-2, with D unresolved. The V end lost 5 bases, the J end lost 4 bases, and 8 bases lay between the germline ends. The CDR3 runs 13 residues. CDR1 and CDR2 from the germline V gene are MNHEY and SVGEGT. The CDR3 DNA is TGTGCCAGCAGTAGGACCGCCACCGGGGAGCTGTTTTTT. It codes for CASSRTATGELFF.

The rearrangement links TRBV19 to TRBJ1-1, with 7 bases matching TRBD1. CDR1 is LNHDA and CDR2 is SQIVND in the germline V gene (reference sequence). This CDR3 is built from 16 residues. V lost 3 bases to trimming and J lost 0 bases; unmatched junction nucleotides: 7. CDR3: CASSIRQGQMNTEAFF. The CDR3 DNA sequence: TGTGCCAGTAGTATTAGACAGGGCCAAATGAACACTGAAGCTTTCTTT.